A single sample gave rise to the 4 T cell receptor beta chains below, sequenced in a study of identical twins. TCRdb reanalysed the 5' RACE reads using MiXCR and keeps one entry per CDR3 protein. The table records roughly 1.6 million distinct CDR3 sequences, around 33% of them present only once. What was sequenced was cord blood. Receptors were obtained from a newborn girl in good health.

This clonotype was seen more than once but under ten times. CDR3 DNA sequence: TGCAGTGCTAGAGATGTGCTAGCGGGTGGGACGAACGAGCAGTACTTC. Its translation: CSARDVLAGGTNEQYF. The chain recombines TRBV20-1 with TRBJ2-5; the match to TRBD2 covers 8 bases. The J call may be wrong; the DNA end is better matched by TRBJ2-7. Germline V CDR1 and CDR2: DFQATT, SNEGSKA (reference sequence). The CDR3 is 16 residues long.

This clonotype came up a few times. The chain employs TRBV7-9 and TRBJ2-3; a weak D match, TRBD1 (5 bases). The CDR3 is 17 residues long. Per germline, CDR1 SEHNR and CDR2 FQNEAQ (reference sequence). Trimming took off 2 bases at V and 6 bases at J, with 21 bases between the two ends. The CDR3 coding sequence is TGTGCCAGCAGCTTACCCCGCATTCCAGGGCCGAGGGATACGCAGTATTTT. Translating gives CASSLPRIPGPRDTQYF. Based on the CDR3 plus reference TRBV7-9 and TRBJ2-3, the full variable domain is DTGVSQNPRHKITKRGQNVTFRCDPISEHNRLYWYRQTLGQGPEFLTYFQNEAQLEKSRLLSDRFSAERPKGSFSTLEIQRTEQGDSAMYLCASSLPRIPGPRDTQYFGPGTRLTVL.

This clonotype appeared once. In DNA form, the CDR3 reads TGTGCCAGTAGTAGTATTGGCGGGAGGGCCACCTCCTACGAGCAGTACTTC. Protein product: CASSSIGGRATSYEQYF. The chain couples TRBV19 to TRBJ2-7, with 9 bases aligning to TRBD2. Germline V gene lookup returns CDR1 LNHDA and CDR2 SQIVND (reference sequence). This CDR3 comprises 17 residues. After removal of 4 bases from V and 0 bases from J, the junction contained 10 bases not matched to a gene.

Ten or more counts support this clonotype. The chain has TRBV4-2 and TRBJ2-3, with D unresolved. Deletions cut 1 base from V and 2 bases from J, with 7 bases between. This CDR3 has 14 residues. Germline CDR1 LGHNA, CDR2 YNFKEQ. CDR3 in amino acids: CASSQAQHTDTQYF. DNA for the CDR3: TGTGCCAGCAGCCAAGCACAGCACACAGATACGCAGTATTTT.